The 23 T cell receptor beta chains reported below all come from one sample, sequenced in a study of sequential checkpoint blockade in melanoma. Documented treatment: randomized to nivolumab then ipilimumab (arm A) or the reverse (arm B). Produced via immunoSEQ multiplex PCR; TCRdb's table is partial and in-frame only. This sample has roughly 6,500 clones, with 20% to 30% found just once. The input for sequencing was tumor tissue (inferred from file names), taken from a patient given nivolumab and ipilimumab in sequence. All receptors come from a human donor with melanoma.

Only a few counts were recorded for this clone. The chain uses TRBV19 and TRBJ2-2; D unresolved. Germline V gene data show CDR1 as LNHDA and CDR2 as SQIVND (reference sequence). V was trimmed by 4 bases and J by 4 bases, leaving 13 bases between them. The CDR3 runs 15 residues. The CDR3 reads CASSTRMEPTGELFF. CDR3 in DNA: TGTGCCAGTAGTACCCGGATGGAACCCACCGGGGAGCTGTTTTTT.

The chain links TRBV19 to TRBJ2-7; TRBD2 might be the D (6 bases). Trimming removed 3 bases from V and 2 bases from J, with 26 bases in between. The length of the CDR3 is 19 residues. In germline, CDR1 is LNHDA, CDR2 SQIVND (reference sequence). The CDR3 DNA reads TGTGCCAGTAGTATGAGTGGGGTGCAGAGACGGACTAACCCCTACGAGCAGTACTTC. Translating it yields CASSMSGVQRRTNPYEQYF.

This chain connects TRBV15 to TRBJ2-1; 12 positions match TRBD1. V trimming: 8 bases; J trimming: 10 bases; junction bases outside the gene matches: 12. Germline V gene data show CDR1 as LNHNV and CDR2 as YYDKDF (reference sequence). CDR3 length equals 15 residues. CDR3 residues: CATSKPGTGGDEQFF. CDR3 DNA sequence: TGTGCCACCTCTAAGCCAGGGACAGGGGGCGACGAGCAGTTCTTC.

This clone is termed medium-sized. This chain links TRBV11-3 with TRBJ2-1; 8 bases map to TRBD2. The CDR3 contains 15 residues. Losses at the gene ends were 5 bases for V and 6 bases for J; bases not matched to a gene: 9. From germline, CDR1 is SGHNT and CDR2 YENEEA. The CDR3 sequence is CASSHVPGLVNEQFF. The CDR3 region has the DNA TGTGCCAGCAGCCATGTCCCGGGACTAGTCAATGAGCAGTTCTTC. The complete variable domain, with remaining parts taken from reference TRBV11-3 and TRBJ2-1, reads EAGVVQSPRYKIIEKKQPVAFWCNPISGHNTLYWYLQNLGQGPELLIRYENEEAVDDSQLPKDRFSAERLKGVDSTLKIQPAELGDSAVYLCASSHVPGLVNEQFFGPGTRLTVL.

In DNA, the CDR3 is TGTGCCAGCAGCTTAGGATTGGGGAACACCGGGGAGCTGTTTTTT. This translates into CASSLGLGNTGELFF. V usage is TRBV13 and J usage is TRBJ2-2, with D uncertain. The CDR3 is made up of 15 amino acids. V was shortened by 0 bases and J by 1 base, with 6 bases between the two germline ends. The germline CDR1 and CDR2 sequences are PRHDT and FYEKMQ (reference sequence).

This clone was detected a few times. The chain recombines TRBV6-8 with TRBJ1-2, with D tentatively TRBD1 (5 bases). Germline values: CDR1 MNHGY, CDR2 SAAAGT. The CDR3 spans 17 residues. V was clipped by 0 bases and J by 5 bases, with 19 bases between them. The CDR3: CASSYSISGTELYGYTF. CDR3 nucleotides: TGTGCCAGCAGTTACTCGATATCCGGGACGGAACTTTATGGCTACACCTTC.

CDR3 amino acids: CAWSVLGTGGSGYTF. CDR3 nucleotides: TGTGCCTGGAGTGTACTCGGGACAGGGGGGTCTGGCTACACCTTC. V and J are TRBV30 and TRBJ1-2; 11 bases match TRBD1. Per germline, CDR1 GTSNPN and CDR2 SVGIG (reference sequence). V was pared by 0 bases and J by 7 bases, with 7 bases of the junction left unmatched. The CDR3 has 15 amino acids.

CDR3 in amino acids: CASSTHRVNTEAFF. The CDR3 coding sequence is TGTGCCAGCAGTACCCACAGGGTGAACACTGAAGCTTTCTTT. This chain joins TRBV6-8 and TRBJ1-1; tentatively, D is TRBD1 (6 bases). Germline CDR1 reads MNHGY; CDR2 reads SAAAGT. V was clipped by 5 bases and J by 0 bases, with 10 bases between them. The CDR3 sequence is 14 residues long.

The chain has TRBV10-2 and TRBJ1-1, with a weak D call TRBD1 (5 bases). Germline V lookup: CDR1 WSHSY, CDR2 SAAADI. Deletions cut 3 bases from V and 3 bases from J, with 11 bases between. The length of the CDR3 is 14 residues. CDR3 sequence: CASSDRGMYTEAFF. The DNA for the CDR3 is TGCGCCAGCAGTGACCGGGGGATGTACACTGAAGCTTTCTTT.

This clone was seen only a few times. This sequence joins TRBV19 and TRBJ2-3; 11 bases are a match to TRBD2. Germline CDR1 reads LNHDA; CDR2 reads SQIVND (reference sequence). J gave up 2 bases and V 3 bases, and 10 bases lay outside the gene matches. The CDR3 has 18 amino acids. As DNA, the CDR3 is TGTGCCAGTAGTATGGGCCTAGCGGGAGGCACATACACAGATACGCAGTATTTT. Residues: CASSMGLAGGTYTDTQYF.

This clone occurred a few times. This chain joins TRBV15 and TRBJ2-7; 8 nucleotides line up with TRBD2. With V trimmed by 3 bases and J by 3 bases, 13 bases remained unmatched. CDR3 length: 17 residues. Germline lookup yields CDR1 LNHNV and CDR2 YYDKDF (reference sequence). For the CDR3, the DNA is TGTGCCACCAGCAGGGACCCCCGACGGGAGGGGATCTACGAGCAGTACTTC. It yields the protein CATSRDPRREGIYEQYF.

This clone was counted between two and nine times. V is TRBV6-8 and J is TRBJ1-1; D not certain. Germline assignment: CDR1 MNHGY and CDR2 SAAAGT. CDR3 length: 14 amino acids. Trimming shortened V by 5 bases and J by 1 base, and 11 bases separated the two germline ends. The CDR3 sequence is CASSPDGKNTEAFF. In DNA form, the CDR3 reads TGTGCCAGCAGTCCCGACGGGAAGAACACTGAAGCTTTCTTT.

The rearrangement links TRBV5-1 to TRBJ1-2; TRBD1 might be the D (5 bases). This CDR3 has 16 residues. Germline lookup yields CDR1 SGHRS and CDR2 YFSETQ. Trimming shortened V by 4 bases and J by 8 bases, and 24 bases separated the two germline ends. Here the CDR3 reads CASSPGDVLGTGGYTF. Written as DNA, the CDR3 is TGCGCCAGCAGCCCGGGGGATGTCTTGGGCACTGGGGGCTACACCTTC.

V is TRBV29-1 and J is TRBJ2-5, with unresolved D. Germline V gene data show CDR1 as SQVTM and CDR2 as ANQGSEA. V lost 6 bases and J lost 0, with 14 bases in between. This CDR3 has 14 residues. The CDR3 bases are TGCAGCGTCATGCCCTTTTTATACCAAGAGACCCAGTACTTC. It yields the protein CSVMPFLYQETQYF.

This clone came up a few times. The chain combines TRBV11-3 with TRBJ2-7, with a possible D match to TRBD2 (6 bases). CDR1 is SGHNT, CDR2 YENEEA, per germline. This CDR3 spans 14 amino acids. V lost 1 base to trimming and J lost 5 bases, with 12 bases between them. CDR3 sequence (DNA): TGTGCCAGCAGCTTAGTGGCGGGACCCCACGAGCAGTACTTC. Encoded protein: CASSLVAGPHEQYF.

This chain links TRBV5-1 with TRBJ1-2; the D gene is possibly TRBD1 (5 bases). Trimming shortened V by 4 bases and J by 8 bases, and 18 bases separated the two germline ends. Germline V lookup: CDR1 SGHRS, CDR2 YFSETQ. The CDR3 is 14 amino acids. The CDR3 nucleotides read TGCGCCAGCAGCATGACTTCCGGGGGTCAGGGCTACACCTTC. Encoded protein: CASSMTSGGQGYTF.

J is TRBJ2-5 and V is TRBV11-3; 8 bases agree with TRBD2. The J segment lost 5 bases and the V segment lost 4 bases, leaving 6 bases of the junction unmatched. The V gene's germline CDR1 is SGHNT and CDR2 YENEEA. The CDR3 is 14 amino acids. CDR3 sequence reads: CASSSGLVAETQYF. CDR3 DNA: TGTGCCAGCAGCTCGGGACTAGTCGCGGAGACCCAGTACTTC.

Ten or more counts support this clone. CDR3 loop: CASSHTSGGGSYNEQFF. CDR3 DNA sequence: TGTGCCAGCAGCCATACTAGCGGGGGAGGCTCCTACAATGAGCAGTTCTTC. This chain uses TRBV11-3 with TRBJ2-1, with 11 bases that match TRBD2. V trimming: 5 bases; J trimming: 0 bases; junction bases outside the gene matches: 6. The CDR3 is 17 residues long. Germline V gene sequence: CDR1 SGHNT, CDR2 YENEEA.

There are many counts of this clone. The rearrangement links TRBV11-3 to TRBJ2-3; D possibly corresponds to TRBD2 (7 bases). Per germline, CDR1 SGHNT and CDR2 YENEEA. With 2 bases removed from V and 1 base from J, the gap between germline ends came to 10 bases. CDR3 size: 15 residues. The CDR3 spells CASSLRGGGTDTQYF. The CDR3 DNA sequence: TGTGCCAGCAGCTTAAGGGGGGGCGGCACAGATACGCAGTATTTT.

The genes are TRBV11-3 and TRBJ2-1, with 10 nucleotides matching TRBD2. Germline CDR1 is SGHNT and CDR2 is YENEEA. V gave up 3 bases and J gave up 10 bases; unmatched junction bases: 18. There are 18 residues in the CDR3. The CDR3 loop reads CASSLRLAGLGYEGEQFF. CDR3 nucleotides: TGTGCCAGCAGCTTGCGACTAGCGGGCCTAGGGTACGAGGGCGAGCAGTTCTTC.

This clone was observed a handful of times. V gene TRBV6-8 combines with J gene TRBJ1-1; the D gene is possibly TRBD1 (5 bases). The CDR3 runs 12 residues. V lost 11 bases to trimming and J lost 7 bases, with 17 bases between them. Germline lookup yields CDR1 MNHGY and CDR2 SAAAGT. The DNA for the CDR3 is TGTGCCGCACAGGCGTCGGAGGGTGAAGCTTTCTTT. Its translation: CAAQASEGEAFF.

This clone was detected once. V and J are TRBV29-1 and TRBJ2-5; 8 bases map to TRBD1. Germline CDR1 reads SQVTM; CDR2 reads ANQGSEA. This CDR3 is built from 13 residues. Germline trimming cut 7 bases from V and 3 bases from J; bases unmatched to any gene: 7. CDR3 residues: CSARAGGKETQYF. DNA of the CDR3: TGCAGCGCCAGGGCAGGGGGCAAAGAGACCCAGTACTTC.

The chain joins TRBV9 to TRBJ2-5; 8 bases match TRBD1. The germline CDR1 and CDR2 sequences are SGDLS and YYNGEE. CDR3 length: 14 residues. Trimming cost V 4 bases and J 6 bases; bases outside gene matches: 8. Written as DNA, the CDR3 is TGTGCCAGCAGCAAGGGACAGGAGATGAAGACCCAGTACTTC. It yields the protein CASSKGQEMKTQYF.